This is a list of T cell receptor beta chains from one sample in a study of vaccination and CD4 T cells after COVID-19. These receptors lack a known antigen. Each CDR3 protein is one row after TCRdb ran MiXCR on the PCR reads. The data hold approximately 11,000 distinct CDR3 sequences, with over 60% observed a single time. Specimen: CD4+ T cells from blood, cultured in vitro. The receptor set was obtained from a human donor who had recovered from COVID-19. Each CDR3 is given with its conserved first and last residue. Fields, in order: V gene, clone size, D gene, J gene, CDR3 protein, CDR3 DNA. D genes are given only for firm matches. Expanded clones get a size class; other rows say once, few or many, or leave the size out.

TRBV27	NA	NA	TRBJ2-2	CASSWGHRTGELFF	TGTGCCAGCAGTTGGGGACACCGCACCGGGGAGCTGTTTTTT
TRBV30	NA	NA	TRBJ1-6	CAWSGINSPLHF	TGTGCCTGGAGTGGGATTAATTCACCCCTCCACTTT
TRBV6-1	NA	TRBD1	TRBJ1-2	CASKGGQEWAIGYTF	TGTGCCAGCAAGGGAGGACAGGAGTGGGCAATAGGCTACACCTTC
TRBV6-1	NA	NA	TRBJ1-5	CASSRAPGGPNQPQHF	TGTGCCAGCAGCCGAGCCCCGGGGGGGCCCAATCAGCCCCAGCATTTT
TRBV7-2	medium-sized	NA	TRBJ2-3	CASSPDYLSTDTQYF	TGTGCCAGCAGCCCGGACTATCTCAGCACAGATACGCAGTATTTT
TRBV10-1	NA	NA	TRBJ1-2	CASSESRAFDGYTF	TGCGCCAGCAGTGAGTCCAGGGCCTTCGATGGCTACACCTTC
TRBV27	NA	NA	TRBJ1-2	CATNEGVTNYGYTF	TGTGCCACCAACGAGGGGGTGACGAACTATGGCTACACCTTC
TRBV19	NA	NA	TRBJ1-5	CASSTQRGGLGDQPQHF	TGTGCCAGTAGTACCCAGAGGGGAGGGCTGGGAGATCAGCCCCAGCATTTT
TRBV15	NA	NA	TRBJ1-3	CATSRGDFNGNTIYF	TGTGCCACCAGCAGAGGCGACTTTAACGGAAACACCATATATTTT
TRBV19	NA	NA	TRBJ2-3	CASTRGSGTDTQYF	TGTGCCAGTACCCGTGGTAGCGGCACAGATACGCAGTATTTT
TRBV20-1	NA	NA	TRBJ2-1	CSARDPRGVREQFF	TGCAGTGCTAGAGACCCGAGGGGGGTTCGTGAGCAGTTCTTC
TRBV28	once	NA	TRBJ1-1	CASSSGTASEVEAFF	TGTGCCAGCAGTTCCGGGACGGCTTCGGAAGTTGAAGCTTTCTTT
TRBV15	NA	TRBD2	TRBJ2-5	CATSRTRAEETQYF	TGTGCCACCAGCCGGACTAGAGCTGAAGAGACCCAGTACTTC
TRBV6-1	once	NA	TRBJ1-6	CASSEARPESSYNSPLHF	TGTGCCAGCAGTGAAGCGCGGCCGGAGAGCTCCTATAATTCACCCCTCCACTTT
TRBV27	NA	NA	TRBJ2-2	CASSPLGRGNTGELFF	TGTGCCAGCAGTCCCCTCGGGCGGGGGAACACCGGGGAGCTGTTTTTT
TRBV7-2	NA	NA	TRBJ1-2	CASSPAGARYGYTF	TGTGCCAGCAGCCCGGCAGGGGCTCGGTATGGCTACACCTTC
TRBV25-1	once	NA	TRBJ1-2	CASSETAPYGYTF	TGTGCCAGCAGTGAAACAGCGCCCTATGGCTACACCTTC
TRBV2	NA	NA	TRBJ1-5	CASSTQGIGQPQHF	TGTGCCAGCAGCACTCAGGGGATAGGACAGCCCCAGCATTTT
TRBV6-1	NA	NA	TRBJ2-3	CASSTGMGSTDTQYF	TGTGCCAGCAGTACCGGGATGGGAAGCACAGATACGCAGTATTTT
TRBV11-2	NA	NA	TRBJ1-5	CASSFNRNQPQHF	TGTGCCAGCAGCTTCAACAGGAATCAGCCCCAGCATTTT
TRBV20-1	once	TRBD2	TRBJ2-1	CSELATYNEQFF	TGCAGTGAACTAGCGACCTACAATGAGCAGTTCTTC
TRBV5-1	NA	NA	TRBJ1-1	CASSLNTEAFF	TGCGCCAGCAGCTTGAACACTGAAGCTTTCTTT
TRBV19	NA	NA	TRBJ1-1	CASRDGGNTEAFF	TGTGCCAGTAGGGACGGAGGAAACACTGAAGCTTTCTTT
TRBV29-1	few	NA	TRBJ1-2	CSVEGTPYGYTF	TGCAGCGTTGAAGGGACACCTTATGGCTACACCTTC
TRBV5-4	NA	NA	TRBJ1-2	CASSLASGTSPYGYTF	TGTGCCAGCAGCTTGGCCTCCGGGACGTCGCCCTATGGCTACACCTTC
TRBV20-1	few	NA	TRBJ1-2	CSARGSGYTF	TGCAGTGCTAGGGGGAGTGGCTACACCTTC
TRBV11-1	NA	NA	TRBJ1-2	CASSSSHYGYTF	TGTGCCAGCAGCTCATCCCATTATGGCTACACCTTC
TRBV19	once	NA	TRBJ1-2	CASEGRHRNYGYTF	TGTGCCAGTGAGGGACGCCACCGGAACTATGGCTACACCTTC
TRBV7-9	NA	NA	TRBJ2-1	CASSLGVGTVSYNEQFF	TGTGCCAGCAGCTTAGGGGTTGGGACGGTCTCCTACAATGAGCAGTTCTTC